The 18 T cell receptor beta chains below come from one sample, sequenced in a study of Graves' ophthalmopathy and Graves' hyperthyroidism. Amplification of the TCR beta CDR3 regions used RNA transcripts (as template). First-round RT-PCR with HTBI primers preceded a second-round multiplex PCR. In TCRdb, the multiplex PCR reads were re-called with MiXCR into one record per CDR3 protein. The table includes 500,000 to 800,000 distinct CDR3 sequences, approximately 39% detected once. Sequencing input: peripheral blood. These receptors all come from an adult man with Graves' ophthalmopathy.

This clonotype has at least ten counts. The chain couples TRBV10-3 to TRBJ2-5, with D tentatively TRBD2 (6 bases). Germline lookup yields CDR1 ENHRY and CDR2 SYGVKD. The ends were cut back, 4 bases at V and 1 base at J, with 13 bases in the middle. The CDR3 covers 15 residues. CDR3 DNA: TGTGCCATCAGTGGGAGGGAGACAACCCAAGAGACCCAGTACTTC. Residues: CAISGRETTQETQYF.

The CDR3 bases are TGTGCCAGCAACGCAGGGGGGATCGAGCAGTACTTC. Its protein product is CASNAGGIEQYF. The rearrangement links TRBV2 to TRBJ2-7; D is possibly TRBD1 (7 bases). The CDR3 is 12 amino acids. The germline CDR1 and CDR2 sequences are SNHLY and FYNNEI. V was pared by 7 bases and J by 6 bases, with 13 bases between. Full variable domain (rest looked up from reference TRBV2 and TRBJ2-7): EPEVTQTPSHQVTQMGQEVILRCVPISNHLYFYWYRQILGQKVEFLVSFYNNEISEKSEIFDDQFSVERPDGSNFTLKIRSTKLEDSAMYFCASNAGGIEQYFGPGTRLTVT.

The chain has TRBV10-3 and TRBJ1-2; a possible D gene is TRBD1 (6 bases). Germline CDR1 ENHRY, CDR2 SYGVKD. V shed 10 bases and J shed 2 bases, with 14 bases lying between them. This CDR3 is built from 13 residues. DNA of the CDR3: TGTGCCAGCAGGGCCGACAGGAACTATGGCTACACCTTC. Translating gives CASRADRNYGYTF.

The genes are TRBV7-2 and TRBJ1-1; D not certain. V lost 5 bases to trimming and J lost 9 bases, with 10 bases between them. This CDR3 has 11 residues. Looked up from germline, CDR1 is SGHTA and CDR2 is FQGNSA. The CDR3, as DNA: TGTGCCAGCAGCCCCGGGGATCAAGCTTTCTTT. It encodes CASSPGDQAFF.

In this sample, this clonotype turned up many times. The chain combines TRBV11-2 with TRBJ1-6, with 7 bases aligning to TRBD1. Trimming removed 2 bases from V and 10 bases from J; junction bases left unmatched: 5. The length of the CDR3 is 14 residues. Germline V gene data show CDR1 as SGHAT and CDR2 as FQNNGV. CDR3 residues: CASSLKGAGSPLHF. In nucleotides, the CDR3 is TGTGCCAGCAGCTTAAAGGGGGCCGGATCACCCCTCCACTTT.

The chain combines TRBV29-1 with TRBJ1-4; tentative D call: TRBD1 (6 bases). V shed 6 bases and J shed 4 bases, with 12 bases lying between them. Germline V CDR1 and CDR2: SQVTM, ANQGSEA. The CDR3 runs 13 residues. CDR3 in DNA: TGCAGCGTAGGGGGGGGGAATAATGAAAAACTGTTTTTT. It encodes CSVGGGNNEKLFF.

There are many counts of this clonotype. The V and J genes are TRBV6-6 and TRBJ2-7; D is unclear. There are 13 residues in the CDR3. CDR1 and CDR2 from the germline V gene are MNHNY and SVGAGI (reference sequence). The V and J ends lost 5 bases and 6 bases respectively, with 14 bases between them. The CDR3 nucleotides read TGTGCCAGCAGTCCTTTCCTACAGAGCGAGCAGTACTTC. This gives the protein CASSPFLQSEQYF.

There are many counts of this clonotype. V usage is TRBV7-8 and J usage is TRBJ2-7, with 16 bases aligning to TRBD2. CDR1 is SGHVS, CDR2 FQNEAQ, per germline. Trimming took 6 bases from V and 8 from J; bases not matched to a gene: 7. The length of the CDR3 is 15 residues. CDR3 bases: TGTGCCAGCAGGCCCCCGGGACTAGCGGGAGGGCAGCAGTACTTC. This encodes CASRPPGLAGGQQYF.

The CDR3 DNA reads as TGTGCCAGGGGGGTCAGGGAGCTGTTTTTT. It specifies CARGVRELFF. V usage is TRBV2 and J usage is TRBJ2-2; D might be TRBD1 or TRBD2, each matching 5 bases. This CDR3 comprises 10 residues. Deletions cut 9 bases from V and 9 bases from J, with 8 bases between. Looked up from germline, CDR1 is SNHLY and CDR2 is FYNNEI.

The chain employs TRBV25-1 and TRBJ2-7, with 14 bases fitting TRBD2. Unmatched junction bases numbered 5, after V lost 4 bases and J lost 6 bases. The CDR3 sequence is 15 residues long. Germline lookup yields CDR1 MGHDK and CDR2 SYGVNS. The CDR3, as DNA: TGTGCCAGCAGTGGGGGACTAGCGGGAGTTAGCGAGCAGTACTTC. Protein: CASSGGLAGVSEQYF.

This chain links TRBV10-1 with TRBJ1-5; D not certain. The V and J ends lost 2 bases and 3 bases respectively, with 23 bases between them. Germline CDR1 is WNHNN and CDR2 is SYGVQD (reference sequence). The CDR3 has 19 residues. The CDR3 coding sequence is TGCGCCAGCAGTGAGATTGGGGTTTTAGCCCTATATGTCAATCAGCCCCAGCATTTT. Its translation is CASSEIGVLALYVNQPQHF.

Details on this clonotype: A much larger clonotype is one base distant, so this may be a read error. This chain links TRBV20-1 with TRBJ2-5; D is perhaps TRBD2 (7 bases). Germline CDR1 and CDR2: DFQATT and SNEGSKA (reference sequence). This CDR3 is 15 amino acids long. CDR3 amino acids: CSTRGRRGPLETQYF. CDR3 coding DNA: TGCAGTACTAGAGGTCGGCGGGGGCCGCTGGAGACCCAGTACTTC.

V gene TRBV2 combines with J gene TRBJ2-7, with 12 bases matching TRBD2. The germline gives CDR1 SNHLY, CDR2 FYNNEI. The V and J ends lost 8 bases and 4 bases, in that order; junction bases with no gene match: 9. The CDR3 length is 15 residues. The CDR3 nucleotides are TGTGCCAGCTCGGAACTAGCGGGGGGTACGTACGAGCAGTACTTC. Translation gives CASSELAGGTYEQYF.

This clonotype was counted a few times. The chain carries TRBV10-3 and TRBJ1-4; D is uncertain. CDR3 length: 14 amino acids. V was trimmed by 2 bases and J by 10 bases, leaving 14 bases between them. CDR1 and CDR2 (germline): ENHRY, SYGVKD. The CDR3 bases are TGTGCCATCAGTGAGGGTGAGGGATCTGGAAAACTGTTTTTT. Translating gives CAISEGEGSGKLFF.

The chain employs TRBV12-3 or TRBV12-4 and TRBJ2-5; 10 bases align to TRBD2. The CDR3 spans 15 residues. The CDR3 DNA reads as TGTGCTAGTGGTTTCCAGCGGGGGGGCGGCGAGACCCAGTACTTC. It translates to CASGFQRGGGETQYF.

Remarks on this clonotype: A much larger clone sits a single nucleotide away, making a read error possible. The chain couples TRBV7-2 to TRBJ2-5; 9 nucleotides align to TRBD2. The germline gives CDR1 SGHTA, CDR2 FQGNSA. CDR3 length: 16 residues. The CDR3 sequence: CAGSQRGDLVKETQYF. As DNA, the CDR3 is TGTGCCGGCAGCCAGCGGGGGGACCTGGTAAAAGAGACCCAGTACTTC.

The rearrangement uses TRBV6-1 and TRBJ2-5, with 13 nucleotides matching TRBD2. The CDR3 is 16 residues long. CDR1 and CDR2 (germline): MNHNS, SASEGT. The V segment lost 6 bases and the J segment 3 bases; nucleotides outside the gene matches: 7. The CDR3 region is CASRSTSGGLKETQYF. The CDR3 bases are TGTGCCAGCAGGTCGACTAGCGGGGGGCTAAAAGAGACCCAGTACTTC.

The chain couples TRBV19 to TRBJ2-2; 9 positions agree with TRBD2. V was pared by 11 bases and J by 0 bases, with 7 bases of the junction left unmatched. CDR3 length equals 15 residues. CDR1 and CDR2 (germline): LNHDA, SQIVND (reference sequence). CDR3 bases: TGTGCCGGTACCCCTAGCGGGACGAACACCGGGGAGCTGTTTTTT. Translated: CAGTPSGTNTGELFF.